This record covers a single T cell receptor (beta chain). The sample is drawn from a study of blood T cell repertoires in COVID-19. Study overall: Some COVID-19 samples were acute and others convalescent; all came from the United States, Italy and Spain.

Authors' data handling: Scientists estimated how many nucleated cells there were by amplifying reference gene primers. Only in-frame clones appear in the TCRdb table, and some are missing; sequencing was by immunoSEQ multiplex PCR. The V and J calls and the clone size are those of that table, but D and trimming were determined from the DNA. The profile shows about 120,000 clones, 70% to 90% of them singletons. The V gene's germline CDR1 is LGHNA and CDR2 YSLEER. This CDR3 spans 14 amino acids. V lost 4 bases, J lost 0 bases, and 9 bases lay in between. The rearrangement joins TRBV4-3 to TRBJ1-1; D gene ambiguous. Sequencing input: peripheral blood. This clonotype was sampled from a man aged 35 to 55 with acute or convalescent COVID-19. The CDR3 protein is CASSPGSMNTEAFF. The CDR3 DNA reads as TGCGCCAGCAGCCCCGGGAGCATGAACACTGAAGCTTTCTTT.